This T cell receptor beta chain emerged from a study of T cells after yellow fever vaccination. Across the whole study: It was SMART-Seq v4 Ultra Low Input that prepared the fractions with low cell numbers. Overall study findings and caveats: The secondary response was weaker but peaked faster, day 5 versus 15. Subsequent to the booster, the majority of primary-vaccination clones reappeared (96% CD4, 88% CD8).

TCRdb analysed the 5' RACE reads with MiXCR anew, one entry per CDR3 protein. The sample includes some 97,000 distinct CDR3 sequences, approximately 5.5% of them seen just once. Germline assignment: CDR1 SGHDT and CDR2 YYEEEE. The V end lost 3 bases, the J end lost 9 bases, and 7 bases lay between the germline ends. This CDR3 has 11 amino acids. This clonotype occurred a few times. Its target is not known. V gene TRBV5-6 combines with J gene TRBJ2-4; D unresolved. Here the sequenced sample was CD8+ T cells sorted from PBMCs, taken 10 days after the yellow fever booster vaccination. This receptor was taken from a man aged 18 to 29 who received the YFV17D yellow fever vaccine. CDR3 residues: CASSWSGIQYF. CDR3 bases: TGTGCCAGCAGCTGGTCAGGCATTCAGTACTTC.